Listed below are T cell receptor beta chains from one sample, sequenced in a study of siplizumab effects on memory and regulatory T cells. Produced via immunoSEQ multiplex PCR; TCRdb's table is partial and in-frame only. The sample yields approximately 100,000 clones, around 94% seen once. Sequenced input: non-Treg CD4+ T cells sorted from blood. These receptors were taken from a human donor in good health. Each CDR3 is given with its conserved first and last residue. Each record gives: clone size, V gene, J gene, D gene, CDR3 protein, CDR3 DNA. A D gene is named only where the DNA matches it firmly. Clone size is not always given. Where it is, it says once, few, many or a class for expanded clones.

>NA|TRBV27|TRBJ1-2|TRBD1
CASSLTQGAPTF
TGTGCCAGCAGTTTAACGCAGGGGGCCCCCACCTTC
>NA|TRBV28|TRBJ1-1|TRBD1
CASTILTSHRGWAEAFF
TGTGCCAGCACCATATTGACCTCACACAGGGGTTGGGCTGAAGCTTTCTTT
>NA|TRBV28|TRBJ2-7|TRBD2
CASISGTSASGPYEQYF
TGTGCCAGCATATCAGGTACTAGCGCCAGTGGGCCCTACGAGCAGTACTTC
>NA|TRBV11-2|TRBJ2-1|NA
CASTRRDLIGEQFF
TGTGCCAGCACCAGGCGGGATCTAATCGGGGAGCAGTTCTTC
>NA|TRBV30|TRBJ2-3|TRBD2
CAWGRGGLPMADTQYF
TGTGCCTGGGGGAGGGGTGGGCTCCCGATGGCAGATACGCAGTATTTT
>NA|TRBV25-1|TRBJ1-1|TRBD1
CASSANFWETGSVTEAFF
TGTGCCAGCAGTGCCAACTTTTGGGAGACAGGGTCCGTCACTGAAGCTTTCTTT
>NA|TRBV25-1|TRBJ1-3|NA
CASSDRLSGNTIYF
TGTGCCAGCAGTGATCGGTTGTCTGGAAACACCATATATTTT
>NA|TRBV5-1|TRBJ2-5|NA
CASSLWGTSEETQYF
TGCGCCAGCAGCTTATGGGGTACTTCGGAAGAGACCCAGTACTTC
>NA|TRBV6-5|TRBJ2-5|NA
CASRRAGSKGETQYF
TGTGCCAGCAGAAGGGCCGGCTCGAAGGGAGAGACCCAGTACTTC
>NA|TRBV30|TRBJ1-2|TRBD1
CAWSRQGHYGYTF
TGTGCCTGGAGTCGACAGGGCCACTATGGCTACACCTTC
>NA|TRBV5-1|TRBJ2-2|NA
CASSPKNHRPDASSGELFF
TGCGCCAGCAGCCCAAAAAATCACAGGCCGGACGCCAGTTCCGGGGAGCTGTTTTTT
>NA|TRBV11-3|TRBJ2-3|NA
CASSLDHPPPGGTDTQYF
TGTGCCAGCAGCTTAGATCACCCCCCCCCAGGAGGAACAGATACGCAGTATTTT
>once|TRBV7-6|TRBJ2-6|NA
CASSPLLSGANVLTF
TGTGCCAGCAGCCCCCTCCTCTCTGGGGCCAACGTCCTGACTTTC
>NA|TRBV5-6|TRBJ2-7|NA
CASSLRSGWGTYEQYF
TGTGCCAGCAGCTTGCGGTCCGGGTGGGGGACCTACGAGCAGTACTTC
>NA|TRBV5-1|TRBJ1-1|TRBD1
CASDDRADTEAFF
TGCGCCAGCGACGACAGGGCGGACACTGAAGCTTTCTTT
>NA|TRBV9|TRBJ2-5|NA
CASSVALGIQETQYF
TGTGCCAGCAGCGTAGCTTTGGGCATCCAAGAGACCCAGTACTTC
>NA|TRBV7-6|TRBJ2-1|NA
CASSQMGNEQFF
TGTGCCAGCAGCCAAATGGGAAATGAGCAGTTCTTC
>NA|TRBV11-2|TRBJ1-1|NA
CASSPLLGLVMGASRGAFF
TGTGCCAGCAGCCCCCTTTTGGGGTTAGTTATGGGGGCCAGCCGGGGAGCTTTCTTT
>NA|TRBV27|TRBJ1-4|NA
CASSLSGTVGEKLFF
TGTGCCAGCAGTTTATCCGGGACGGTAGGAGAAAAACTGTTTTTT
>NA|TRBV7-3|TRBJ2-1|NA
CASSSTPSASYNEQFF
TGTGCCAGCAGCTCCACCCCTAGCGCCTCCTACAATGAGCAGTTCTTC
>NA|TRBV11-2|TRBJ1-6|NA
CASSLGPRGDTGYSPLHF
TGTGCCAGCAGCTTGGGTCCTCGCGGCGACACCGGTTATTCACCCCTCCACTTT
>NA|TRBV9|TRBJ2-1|NA
CASSVVGSFTSYNEQFF
TGTGCCAGCAGCGTAGTAGGCAGTTTTACTTCCTACAATGAGCAGTTCTTC
>NA|TRBV19|TRBJ2-2|TRBD2
CASSKLAGVGELFF
TGTGCCAGTAGTAAATTAGCGGGTGTCGGGGAGCTGTTTTTT
>once|TRBV30|TRBJ2-7|NA
CAWSTGTPYEQYF
TGTGCCTGGAGCACAGGGACCCCCTACGAGCAGTACTTC
>NA|TRBV19|TRBJ2-3|NA
CASSTRRAGGTDTQYF
TGTGCCAGTAGTACCAGGAGGGCCGGGGGCACAGATACGCAGTATTTT
>NA|TRBV6-6|TRBJ1-2|NA
CASSLAGQSYGYTF
TGTGCCAGCAGTCTGGCCGGACAGAGCTATGGCTACACCTTC
>NA|TRBV28|TRBJ1-5|NA
CASRPGGGGSYQPQHF
TGTGCCAGCAGGCCCGGGGGGGGTGGGAGCTATCAGCCCCAGCATTTT
>NA|TRBV5-5|TRBJ1-1|NA
CASSLFYGVMNTEAFF
TGTGCCAGCAGCTTGTTCTACGGGGTTATGAACACTGAAGCTTTCTTT
>NA|TRBV29-1|TRBJ1-2|NA
CSVETREHYGYTF
TGCAGCGTTGAAACCCGTGAACACTATGGCTACACCTTC
>NA|TRBV30|TRBJ2-7|TRBD1
CAWSVRQGYEQYF
TGTGCCTGGAGTGTAAGACAGGGCTACGAGCAGTACTTC
>NA|TRBV5-4|TRBJ1-4|NA
CASSLGGGNEKLFF
TGTGCCAGCAGCCTGGGAGGAGGTAATGAAAAACTGTTTTTT
>NA|TRBV5-4|TRBJ2-7|TRBD2
CASSPKPGTSDYEQYF
TGTGCCAGCAGCCCTAAACCCGGGACTAGCGACTACGAGCAGTACTTC
>NA|TRBV5-1|TRBJ1-2|NA
CASSSTWSGAYTF
TGCGCCAGCAGTTCGACGTGGTCGGGGGCCTACACCTTC
>once|TRBV7-3|TRBJ2-1|TRBD2
CASSASPGLGGNEQFF
TGTGCCAGCAGCGCTAGTCCGGGACTAGGGGGGAATGAGCAGTTCTTC
>once|TRBV20-1|TRBJ2-7|NA
CSAGSTGEQYF
TGCAGTGCTGGCTCGACGGGGGAGCAGTACTTC
>NA|TRBV11-2|TRBJ2-3|NA
CASSLWGKSTDTQYF
TGTGCCAGCAGCTTATGGGGAAAGAGCACAGATACGCAGTATTTT
>NA|TRBV4-1|TRBJ2-1|NA
CASSQDSTYLTIEQFF
TGCGCCAGCAGCCAAGACTCCACCTACCTTACAATTGAGCAGTTCTTC
>NA|TRBV5-1|TRBJ2-5|NA
CASSPKRTAYEETQYF
TGCGCCAGCAGCCCAAAGCGAACGGCTTACGAAGAGACCCAGTACTTC
>NA|TRBV6-1|TRBJ1-1|NA
CASSEQVNTEAFF
TGTGCCAGCAGTGAACAGGTGAACACTGAAGCTTTCTTT
>NA|TRBV28|TRBJ1-4|NA
CASRSYRPREKLFF
TGTGCCAGCAGGTCATATAGACCCAGAGAAAAACTGTTTTTT
>NA|TRBV25-1|TRBJ2-2|NA
CASSEWRFTGELFF
TGTGCCAGCAGTGAATGGCGGTTCACCGGGGAGCTGTTTTTT
>NA|TRBV19|TRBJ2-5|TRBD2
CASRPVAGEETQYF
TGTGCCAGTAGACCGGTAGCGGGAGAAGAGACCCAGTACTTC
>NA|TRBV28|TRBJ1-3|NA
CASHRAGNTIYF
TGTGCCAGCCACAGGGCCGGAAACACCATATATTTT
>NA|TRBV5-1|TRBJ1-2|TRBD1
CASSSAQSYRQGSYGYTF
TGCGCCAGCAGCTCGGCGCAATCATACAGACAGGGATCCTATGGCTACACCTTC
>NA|TRBV5-4|TRBJ1-2|NA
CASSLPGQNYGYTF
TGTGCCAGCAGCTTGCCAGGGCAGAACTATGGCTACACCTTC
>NA|TRBV18|TRBJ2-1|TRBD2
CASSPGGTSSYNEQFF
TGTGCCAGCTCACCGGGGGGGACGAGCTCCTACAATGAGCAGTTCTTC
>NA|TRBV15|TRBJ2-7|NA
CATSREYSGAYEQYF
TGTGCCACCAGCAGAGAATATTCGGGTGCCTACGAGCAGTACTTC
>NA|TRBV28|TRBJ2-1|TRBD2
CASRQSGLAGGRGYNEQFF
TGTGCCAGCAGACAATCGGGACTAGCGGGAGGGAGGGGATACAATGAGCAGTTCTTC